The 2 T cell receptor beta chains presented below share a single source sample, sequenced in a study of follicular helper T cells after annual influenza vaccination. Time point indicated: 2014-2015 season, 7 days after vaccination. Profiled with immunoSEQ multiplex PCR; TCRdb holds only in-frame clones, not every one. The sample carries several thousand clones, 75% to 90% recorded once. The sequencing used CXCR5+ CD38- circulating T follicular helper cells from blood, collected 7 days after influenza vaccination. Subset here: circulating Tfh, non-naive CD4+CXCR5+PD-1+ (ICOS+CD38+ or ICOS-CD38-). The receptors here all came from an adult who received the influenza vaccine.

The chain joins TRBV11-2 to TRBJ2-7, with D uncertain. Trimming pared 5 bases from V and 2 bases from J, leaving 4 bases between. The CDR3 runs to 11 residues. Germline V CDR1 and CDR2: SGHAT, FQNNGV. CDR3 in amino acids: CASSTAYEQYF. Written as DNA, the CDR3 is TGTGCCAGCAGCACAGCCTACGAGCAGTACTTC. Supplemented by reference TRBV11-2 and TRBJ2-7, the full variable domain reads EAGVAQSPRYKIIEKRQSVAFWCNPISGHATLYWYQQILGQGPKLLIQFQNNGVVDDSQLPKDRFSAERLKGVDSTLKIQPAKLEDSAVYLCASSTAYEQYFGPGTRLTVT.

The CDR3 sequence: CASSFRGRNGYTF. CDR3 coding DNA: TGTGCCAGCAGTTTTCGAGGGCGCAATGGCTACACCTTC. The chain couples TRBV28 to TRBJ1-2; D not certain. Germline V gives CDR1 MDHEN, CDR2 SYDVKM. The CDR3 length is 13 residues. V was cut by 3 bases and J by 6 bases, with 11 bases left in between.